This T cell receptor (beta chain) was identified in a study of blood T cell repertoires in COVID-19. Across the whole study: Samples of COVID-19 (acute and convalescent) were obtained from the United States, Italy and Spain.

The length of the CDR3 is 12 residues. V lost 2 bases, J lost 4 bases, and 5 bases lay in between. Germline V lookup: CDR1 MDHEN, CDR2 SYDVKM. Authors' methods: Counts of nucleated cells, estimated from reference gene primer amplification, were obtained. Method: immunoSEQ multiplex PCR; TCRdb's copy keeps in-frame clones and lacks some. The DNA was the basis for D and trimming; V, J and clone size are from that table. The sample records roughly 150,000 clones, around 88% being singletons. For this clone: The sample has other DNA sequences that encode this CDR3 too.

The rearrangement joins TRBV28 to TRBJ1-2; tentative D call: TRBD1 (5 bases). This TCR was recovered from a woman aged 65 to 85 who had recovered from COVID-19. Sample: peripheral blood. For the CDR3, the DNA is TGTGCCAGCAGTTTAAGGGGCTATGGCTACACCTTC. Encoded protein: CASSLRGYGYTF.